This T cell receptor beta chain emerged from a study of blood T cell repertoires in COVID-19. This table comes from immunoSEQ multiplex PCR, and its TCRdb copy is limited to in-frame clones, with some not included. This repertoire shows around 220,000 clones, around four fifths found once; its top ten account for over 3%. There are many counts of this clone. CDR3 length equals 14 residues. The V end lost 11 bases, the J end lost 6 bases, and 20 bases lay between the germline ends. Germline V lookup: CDR1 MDHEN, CDR2 SYDVKM. Sequenced input: peripheral blood. This TCR came from a woman between 40 and 55 years old with active or convalescent COVID-19. The chain joins TRBV28 to TRBJ2-1; TRBD2 might be the D (5 bases). CDR3 loop: CAGCARARGNEQFF. DNA of the CDR3: TGTGCCGGATGTGCCCGGGCCCGGGGCAATGAGCAGTTCTTC.